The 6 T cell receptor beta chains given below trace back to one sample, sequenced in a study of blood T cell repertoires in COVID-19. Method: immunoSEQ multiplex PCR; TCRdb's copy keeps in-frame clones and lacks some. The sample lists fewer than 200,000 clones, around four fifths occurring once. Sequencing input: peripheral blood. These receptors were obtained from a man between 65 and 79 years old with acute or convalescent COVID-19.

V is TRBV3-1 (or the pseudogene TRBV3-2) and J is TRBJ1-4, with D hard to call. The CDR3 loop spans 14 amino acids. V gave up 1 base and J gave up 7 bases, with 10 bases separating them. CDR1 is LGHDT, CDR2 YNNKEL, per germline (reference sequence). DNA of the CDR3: TGTGCCAGCAGCCAAGGGACTCGAGGTGAAAAACTGTTTTTT. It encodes CASSQGTRGEKLFF.

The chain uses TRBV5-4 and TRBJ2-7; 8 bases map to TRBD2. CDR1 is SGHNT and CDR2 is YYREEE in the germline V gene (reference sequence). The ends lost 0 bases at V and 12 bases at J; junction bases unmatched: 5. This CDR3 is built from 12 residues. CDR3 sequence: CASSLAGRDWYF. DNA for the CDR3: TGTGCCAGCAGCTTGGCCGGGAGGGATTGGTACTTC.

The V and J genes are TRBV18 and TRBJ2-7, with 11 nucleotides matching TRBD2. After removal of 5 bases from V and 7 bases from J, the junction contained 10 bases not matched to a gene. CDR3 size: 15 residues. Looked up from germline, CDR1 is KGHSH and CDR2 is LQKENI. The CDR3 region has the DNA TGTGCCAGCTCAAAGACTCTAGCGGGAGGAGAGGAGCAGTACTTC. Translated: CASSKTLAGGEEQYF.

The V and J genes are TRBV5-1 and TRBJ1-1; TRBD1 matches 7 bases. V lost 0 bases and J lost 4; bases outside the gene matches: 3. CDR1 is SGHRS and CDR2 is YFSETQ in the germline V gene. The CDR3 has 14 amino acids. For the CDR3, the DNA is TGCGCCAGCAGCTTGGGACAGGGAGGCACTGAAGCTTTCTTT. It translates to CASSLGQGGTEAFF.

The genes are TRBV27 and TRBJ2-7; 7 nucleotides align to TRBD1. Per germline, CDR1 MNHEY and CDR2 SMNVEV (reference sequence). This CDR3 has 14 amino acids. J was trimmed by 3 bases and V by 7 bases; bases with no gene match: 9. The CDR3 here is CASKAGTDNYEQYF. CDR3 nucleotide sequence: TGTGCCAGCAAAGCCGGGACAGATAACTACGAGCAGTACTTC.

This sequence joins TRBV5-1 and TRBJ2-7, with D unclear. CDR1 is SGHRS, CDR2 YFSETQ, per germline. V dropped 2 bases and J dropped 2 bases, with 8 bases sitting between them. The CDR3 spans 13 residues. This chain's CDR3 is CASSLGDPYEQYF. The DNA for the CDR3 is TGCGCCAGCAGCTTAGGAGACCCCTACGAGCAGTACTTC.